This TCR beta chain originates from a study of beta chain features in type 1 diabetes. Study background: Cell yields, gender and age were comparable in patients and healthy donors.

V was pared by 2 bases and J by 6 bases, with 12 bases between. Germline V gene data show CDR1 as SGHTA and CDR2 as FQGTGA. CDR3 length: 14 amino acids. What was sequenced were expressed TCRB transcripts, since all of the isolated RNA had been reverse transcribed. About 3.57 million reads, on average, came from each naive, central memory and regulatory T cell sample. TCRdb's table, derived via immunoSEQ multiplex PCR, lists solely in-frame clones and lacks some. In the table there are fewer than 650,000 clones, 15% to 17% of which are singletons. Regarding the study as a whole: There were fewer insertions and more deletions at the VDJ junctions of type 1 diabetes patients.

Of note for this clone: Its antigen is still unknown.

This chain uses TRBV7-3 with TRBJ2-3; D is perhaps TRBD2 (5 bases). This TCR was sampled from a man aged 18 to 29 in good health. The sequenced sample was naive CD4+ T cells from blood. The CDR3 is CASSLPTGGDTQYF. The CDR3 nucleotides are TGTGCCAGCAGCTTACCTACCGGCGGGGATACGCAGTATTTT.